The rows below give T cell receptor beta chains drawn from one sample of a study of regulatory T cells in long-lasting Graves disease. One entry per CDR3 protein results from TCRdb running MiXCR on the multiplex PCR reads. The repertoire has fewer than 650,000 distinct CDR3 sequences, under 20% of them found once; the top ten carry 15% to 20%. These sequences were also reported in another study, on T cells in Graves' hyperthyroidism and ophthalmopathy.

The specimen was peripheral blood mononuclear cells (PBMCs), collected at new diagnosis, from a patient treated with antithyroid drugs. The receptors here all came from a woman between 25 and 40 years old with Graves disease. The CDR3 runs from the conserved cysteine through the conserved F or W. The order of the fields is clone size, D gene, V gene, J gene, CDR3 length, CDR3 DNA, CDR3 protein. A D gene is named only where the DNA matches it firmly. Rows give clone size only sometimes, using once, few, many, or a class for an expanded clone.

NA	NA	TRBV6-1	TRBJ2-2	16	TGTGCCAGCAGTGTGACCTTTTTATTAAACACCGGGGAGCTGTTTTTT	CASSVTFLLNTGELFF
many	NA	TRBV3-1	TRBJ2-3	17	TGTGCCAGCAGCCAAGGCTGGACAGCCACCAGCACAGATACGCAGTATTTT	CASSQGWTATSTDTQYF
NA	NA	TRBV4-2	TRBJ1-3	15	TGTGCCAGCAGCCAAGATGGGGCCAGGGTGGACACCATATATTTT	CASSQDGARVDTIYF
NA	NA	TRBV5-1	TRBJ1-1	15	TGCGCCAGCAGCTTGTATTTGGGCTTGAACACTGAAGCTTTCTTT	CASSLYLGLNTEAFF
few	NA	TRBV14	TRBJ1-1	13	TGTGCCAGCAGCCAAGTAAGGATAGGAGGAGCTTTCTTT	CASSQVRIGGAFF
few	NA	TRBV7-9	TRBJ2-3	11	TGTGCCAGCAGCCCCGTTGGTACGCAGTATTTT	CASSPVGTQYF
NA	TRBD1	TRBV7-3	TRBJ2-3	14	TGTGCCATGGAACGACAGGGGGCTGAAGATACGCAGTATTTT	CAMERQGAEDTQYF
NA	TRBD1	TRBV27	TRBJ2-7	15	TGTGCCAGCAGTTTCGGGACAGGGGACCAAAATAAGCAGTACTTC	CASSFGTGDQNKQYF
few	NA	TRBV7-3	TRBJ2-7	14	TGTGCCAGCAGCTTAACGGCAGTCGGTGCCGAGCAGTACTTC	CASSLTAVGAEQYF
few	TRBD1	TRBV5-1	TRBJ2-3	15	TGCGCCAGCAGCCTAACAGGGGACAGCACAGATACGCAGTATTTT	CASSLTGDSTDTQYF